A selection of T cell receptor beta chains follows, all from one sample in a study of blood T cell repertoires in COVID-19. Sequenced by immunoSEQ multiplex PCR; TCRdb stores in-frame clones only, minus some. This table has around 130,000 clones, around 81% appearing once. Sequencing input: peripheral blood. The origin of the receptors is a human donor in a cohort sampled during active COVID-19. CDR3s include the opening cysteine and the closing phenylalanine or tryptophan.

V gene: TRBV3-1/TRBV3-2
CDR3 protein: CASSSTGRLSQGLEQYF

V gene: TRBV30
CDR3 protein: CAWSVWDFLDTQYF

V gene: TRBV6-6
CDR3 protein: CASSYSVQGSTDTQYF

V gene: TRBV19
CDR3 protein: CASRTSGNLPAQYF

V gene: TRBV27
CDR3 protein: CASSSGQVNSPLHF

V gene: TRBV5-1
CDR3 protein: CASSPGGGDGYTF

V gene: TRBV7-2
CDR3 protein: CASSLVGQGGFYGYTF

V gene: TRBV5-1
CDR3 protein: CASSAAGGPYNEQFF

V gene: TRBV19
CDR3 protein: CASRQGFTDTQYF

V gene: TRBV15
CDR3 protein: CATSSDSFSGNTIYF

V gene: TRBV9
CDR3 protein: CASSAGQGSSYNEQFF

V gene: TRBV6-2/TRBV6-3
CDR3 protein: CASSTPGRGLGQPQHF

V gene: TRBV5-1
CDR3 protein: CASSLAAGGKGYEQFF

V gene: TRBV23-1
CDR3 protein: CASSQSWTGWSNQPQHF

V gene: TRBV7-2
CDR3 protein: CASSRSSYEQYF

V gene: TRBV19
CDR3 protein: CASSIHRVGYEQYF

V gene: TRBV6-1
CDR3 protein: CASSESAAYQPQHF

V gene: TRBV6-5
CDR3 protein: CASSYSGGAGQETQYF

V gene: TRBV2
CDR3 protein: CASSDRGTRSPLHF

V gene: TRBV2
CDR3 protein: CASSRGQGGQPQHF

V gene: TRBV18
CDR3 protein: CASSLSLGALGNGYTF

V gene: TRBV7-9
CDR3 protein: CASSSPGQGYEQYF

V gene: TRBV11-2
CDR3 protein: CASTDDLPGGYTF

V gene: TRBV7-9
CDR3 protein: CASSCGQGFSYEQYF

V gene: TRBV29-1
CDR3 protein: CSTTGDSYEQYF

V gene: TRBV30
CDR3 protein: CASDRGFLNTEAFF